Listed here are 30 T cell receptor beta chains from one sample, sequenced in a study of tumor and adjacent non-tumor tissue in lung cancer. The template was RNA from unsorted bulk tissue. Three rounds of nested PCR, following a modified ARM-PCR protocol, produced the TCRbeta library. TCRdb reanalysed the multiplex PCR reads using MiXCR and keeps one entry per CDR3 protein. The sample contains 120,000 or so distinct CDR3 sequences, roughly 64% of which appear only once. The sample was lung tumor tissue. The origin of the receptors is a man aged 25-45 years with non-small cell lung cancer.

Notes on this clonotype: A read error may produce the germline difference seen at one junction end. This rearrangement joins TRBV5-1 to TRBJ2-7; TRBD2 is a possible D gene (7 bases). This CDR3 spans 18 amino acids. Germline V gene sequence: CDR1 SGHRS, CDR2 YFSETQ. CDR3 sequence: CTSSLGKKTGLVSYEQCF. The CDR3 coding sequence is TGCACCAGCAGCTTGGGGAAGAAGACAGGACTAGTGTCCTACGAGCAGTGCTTC. The complete variable domain, with remaining parts taken from reference TRBV5-1 and TRBJ2-7, reads KAGVTQTPRYLIKTRGQQVTLSCSPISGHRSVSWYQQTPGQGLQFLFEYFSETQRNKGNFPGRFSGRQFSNSRSEMNVSTLELGDSALYLCTSSLGKKTGLVSYEQCFGPGTRLTVT.

Turning to this clonotype: A much larger clonotype is one base distant, so this may be a read error. The chain employs TRBV6-1 and TRBJ2-1, with unresolved D. This CDR3 is 14 amino acids long. CDR1 is MNHNS and CDR2 is SASEGT in the germline V gene. This CDR3 reads CASRLRSSYYEQFF. DNA of the CDR3: TGTGCCAGCAGACTCAGATCCTCCTACTATGAGCAGTTCTTC.

The chain uses TRBV7-9 and TRBJ2-1; D assignment may be TRBD1 or TRBD2 (5 bases each). The CDR3 covers 15 residues. Trimming removed 1 base from V and 9 bases from J, with 16 bases in between. Germline V gene sequence: CDR1 SEHNR, CDR2 FQNEAQ (reference sequence). CDR3 residues: CASSLGDAEGSEQFF. CDR3 coding DNA: TGTGCCAGCAGCTTAGGGGACGCCGAGGGAAGTGAGCAGTTCTTC.

With regard to this clonotype: Possible read error: a much larger clone is one base away. The chain combines TRBV4-3 with TRBJ2-7; 7 bases map to TRBD2. The CDR3 totals 15 residues. Germline loops: CDR1 LGHNA, CDR2 YSLEER. Here the CDR3 reads CASGQGEGSSYEQYF. DNA of the CDR3: TGCGCCAGCGGCCAAGGGGAGGGAAGCTCCTACGAGCAGTACTTC.

For this clonotype: The germline gene is not matched at one end of the junction; a read error may be the cause. The chain employs TRBV11-2 and TRBJ1-6; D not resolved. The CDR3 is 16 amino acids. Germline CDR1 SGHAT, CDR2 FQNNGV. The CDR3 bases are TGTGCCAGCAGCCTCATGGGTGGGGTCGGTAATTCACCCCTCCAGTTT. This translates into CASSLMGGVGNSPLQF.

For this clonotype: At one end the junction does not follow the germline gene, possibly because of a read error. This rearrangement joins TRBV11-2 to TRBJ2-3, with D possibly TRBD1 on 7 matching bases. Germline V gene lookup returns CDR1 SGHAT and CDR2 FQNNGV. This CDR3 comprises 15 residues. In nucleotides, the CDR3 is TGTGCCGGCAGCTTGGAGGGGGCCTCCGGAGATACGCAGTATTTT. This sequence encodes CAGSLEGASGDTQYF. The full variable domain, with the rest looked up from reference TRBV11-2 and TRBJ2-3, is EAGVAQSPRYKIIEKRQSVAFWCNPISGHATLYWYQQILGQGPKLLIQFQNNGVVDDSQLPKDRFSAERLKGVDSTLKIQPAKLEDSAVYLCAGSLEGASGDTQYFGPGTRLTVL.

On this clonotype: The junction departs from the called germline gene at one end, perhaps through a read error. The chain links TRBV4-3 to TRBJ1-1; TRBD1 is a possible D gene (6 bases). Germline V lookup: CDR1 LGHNA, CDR2 YSLEER. The CDR3 covers 15 residues. The CDR3: CPSSQGTQGNTEAFF. CDR3 coding DNA: TGCCCCAGCAGCCAGGGGACACAGGGCAACACTGAAGCTTTCTTT.

Many counts were recorded for this clonotype. The rearrangement uses TRBV6-1 and TRBJ1-1, with a weak D call TRBD1 (5 bases). The CDR3 contains 17 residues. V was trimmed by 0 bases and J by 3 bases, leaving 17 bases between them. Germline CDR1 and CDR2: MNHNS and SASEGT. Written as DNA, the CDR3 is TGTGCCAGCAGTGAAGCCCCCTACAGGCGGTGGTACACTGAAGCTTTCTTT. This encodes CASSEAPYRRWYTEAFF.

Note on this clonotype: One end of the junction does not line up with germline, which may come from a read error. The chain couples TRBV12-3 or TRBV12-4 to TRBJ2-1, with D perhaps TRBD1 (7 bases). This CDR3 spans 15 amino acids. CDR3 nucleotide sequence: TGTGCCAGGAGTTTCAGGGGGACTGTTGGCAATGAGCAGTTCTTC. Translation gives CARSFRGTVGNEQFF.

This clonotype was picked up one time. This may arise from a read error, as a much more abundant clone is one base away. The CDR3 nucleotides are TGCAGTGCTAGAGGCCAATGGGGAGAGACCCAGTACTTC. It specifies CSARGQWGETQYF. This rearrangement joins TRBV20-1 to TRBJ2-5; unclear D gene. Germline CDR1 and CDR2: DFQATT and SNEGSKA (reference sequence). V gave up 1 base and J gave up 4 bases, with 10 bases separating them. The CDR3 consists of 13 residues.

Comment on this clonotype: A read error may explain this, as a much larger clone is one base away. This chain connects TRBV20-1 to TRBJ1-1, with TRBD1 matching over 8 bases. The germline CDR1 and CDR2 sequences are DFQATT and SNEGSKA (reference sequence). The length of the CDR3 is 14 residues. V lost 6 bases, J lost 7 bases, and 13 bases stayed unmatched. The chain's CDR3 is CSANPDRDHLEAFF. CDR3 DNA: TGCAGTGCCAACCCGGACAGGGATCATCTTGAAGCTTTCTTT.

At least ten counts were recorded for this clonotype. The chain has TRBV6-6 and TRBJ1-5; a possible D gene is TRBD1 (6 bases). CDR3 length equals 13 residues. Germline V lookup: CDR1 MNHNY, CDR2 SVGAGI (reference sequence). The V end lost 6 bases, the J end lost 2 bases, and 8 bases lay between the germline ends. CDR3 DNA: TGTGCCAGCAGCGGACAGCGCAATCAGCCCCAGCATTTT. Protein product: CASSGQRNQPQHF.

V gene TRBV11-2 combines with J gene TRBJ2-7, with D uncertain. Trimming removed 3 bases from V and 2 bases from J, with 11 bases in between. From germline, CDR1 is SGHAT and CDR2 FQNNGV. The CDR3 runs 14 residues. CDR3 coding DNA: TGTGCCAGCAGCTTGAGCCAGGATACCTACGAGCAGTACTTC. Protein sequence: CASSLSQDTYEQYF. Full variable domain (remainder filled in from reference TRBV11-2 and TRBJ2-7): EAGVAQSPRYKIIEKRQSVAFWCNPISGHATLYWYQQILGQGPKLLIQFQNNGVVDDSQLPKDRFSAERLKGVDSTLKIQPAKLEDSAVYLCASSLSQDTYEQYFGPGTRLTVT.

Turning to this clonotype: This may be a read error, as it is one base from a much larger clone. The chain is built from TRBV4-1 and TRBJ1-4; D not certain. The CDR3 extends over 13 amino acids. Looked up from germline, CDR1 is MGHRA and CDR2 is YSYEKL. DNA for the CDR3: TGCGCCAGCAGCCAAGTCAGTAGGGAAAAAGTGTTTTTT. Translated: CASSQVSREKVFF.

The table lists this clonotype with a count of one. The junction shows a germline mismatch at one end, possibly a read error. The rearrangement links TRBV4-3 to TRBJ1-4; D unresolved. CDR3 length equals 18 residues. Per germline, CDR1 LGHNA and CDR2 YSLEER. CDR3 DNA: TGTGCCTGCAGCCCCCGGGTCATGACGCGTGCAACTAATGAAAAACTATTTTTT. This gives the protein CACSPRVMTRATNEKLFF.

Notes on this clonotype: This may stem from a read error, because a much larger clone lies one nucleotide away. V is TRBV20-1 and J is TRBJ1-2, with D unresolved. CDR1 DFQATT and CDR2 SNEGSKA come from the germline V gene (reference sequence). The CDR3 totals 13 residues. The CDR3 region has the DNA TGCAGAGCTCCGGACTGGAGTAACTATGGCTACACCTTC. Translating gives CRAPDWSNYGYTF.

With regard to this clonotype: A much bigger clone sits one base away, suggesting this may be a read error. The chain recombines TRBV5-6 with TRBJ2-7; D gene unclear. This CDR3 is 13 amino acids long. The germline CDR1 and CDR2 sequences are SGHDT and YYEEEE. The CDR3 DNA reads as TGTGCCAGCAGCTTGTTTGATTTCTACGGGCAGTACTTC. As protein: CASSLFDFYGQYF.

As for this clonotype: At one boundary the junction diverges from the germline segment, which might be a read error. The chain is built from TRBV12-3 or TRBV12-4 and TRBJ2-4; TRBD1 or TRBD2 may be the D gene (5 bases each). There are 19 residues in the CDR3. The CDR3 here is CASSSGNGGSIQAKDIQYF. CDR3 bases: TGTGCCAGCAGTTCAGGGAATGGGGGTTCGATCCAAGCCAAAGACATTCAGTACTTC.

As to this clonotype: A much larger clone is a single base away; this may be a read error. The chain uses TRBV29-1 and TRBJ2-3, with D perhaps matching TRBD2 (6 bases). Germline CDR1 SQVTM, CDR2 ANQGSEA. The CDR3 totals 15 residues. The CDR3 nucleotides read TGCAGCGTTGAAAGACGGGAGAGGGGCACAAATACGCAGTATTTT. Protein sequence: CSVERRERGTNTQYF.

This chain uses TRBV11-3 with TRBJ2-7, with 8 bases identical to TRBD1. Germline V CDR1 and CDR2: SGHNT, YENEEA. V was pared by 2 bases and J by 8 bases, with 17 bases of the junction left unmatched. CDR3 length: 17 amino acids. The CDR3 sequence is CASSLNLGAGTGDKQYF. In DNA, the CDR3 is TGTGCCAGCAGCTTAAATTTAGGTGCCGGGACAGGAGACAAGCAGTACTTC.

In its sample, this clonotype was seen many times. The gene calls are TRBV6-6 and TRBJ2-5, with TRBD2 identical over 11 bases. This CDR3 is 16 amino acids long. With V trimmed by 1 base and J by 4 bases, 5 bases remained unmatched. Germline CDR1 MNHNY, CDR2 SVGAGI (reference sequence). CDR3 bases: TGTGCCAGCAGTTACTTAGCGGGAGGGCCATCAGAGACCCAGTACTTC. Translating gives CASSYLAGGPSETQYF.

A word on this clonotype: One end of the junction does not line up with germline, which may come from a read error. The V and J genes are TRBV6-1 and TRBJ2-3; TRBD1 is a possible D gene (6 bases). Germline CDR1 is MNHNS and CDR2 is SASEGT. This CDR3 comprises 14 residues. The CDR3 is CASSDRGNTGTQYF. For the CDR3, the DNA is TGTGCCAGCAGTGATAGGGGGAACACAGGTACGCAGTATTTT.

This clonotype was recorded at least ten times. The chain recombines TRBV6-1 with TRBJ1-6, with D unresolved. This CDR3 comprises 14 residues. Germline V lookup: CDR1 MNHNS, CDR2 SASEGT. The germline V and J ends were trimmed by 6 bases and 9 bases, with 15 bases remaining between them. The CDR3 nucleotides read TGTGCCAGCAGAGCCGGGAGCTACGGTTCACCCCTCCACTTT. This sequence encodes CASRAGSYGSPLHF.

Ten or more counts support this clonotype. This chain joins TRBV6-2 or TRBV6-3 and TRBJ1-3, with D hard to call. The CDR3 runs to 14 residues. Germline V gives CDR1 MNHEY, CDR2 SVGEGT. Trimming removed 5 bases from V and 1 base from J, with 9 bases in between. The CDR3, as DNA: TGTGCCAGCAGTGACTTGGCGTCTGGAAACACCATATATTTT. Translation: CASSDLASGNTIYF.

Note on this clonotype: One end of the junction fails to match germline, which may point to a read error. The rearrangement links TRBV11-2 to TRBJ2-2; 8 bases match TRBD2. CDR1 is SGHAT, CDR2 FQNNGV, per germline. The CDR3 totals 16 residues. The CDR3 DNA sequence: TGTGCCATCAGCTTCCCCCTGCCGGGAGGGACCGGGGAGTTGTTTTTT. Its translation is CAISFPLPGGTGELFF.

This chain links TRBV19 with TRBJ2-3; the D gene is possibly TRBD2 (5 bases). Germline V gene data show CDR1 as LNHDA and CDR2 as SQIVND (reference sequence). V lost 7 bases, J lost 3 bases, and 11 bases lay in between. This CDR3 contains 13 residues. CDR3 sequence: CASNARTTDTQYF. CDR3 bases: TGTGCCAGTAATGCCCGGACTACAGATACGCAGTATTTT.

Turning to this clonotype: One junction end disagrees with the germline gene, perhaps due to a read error. This chain joins TRBV6-1 and TRBJ2-3; 7 bases align to TRBD2. From germline, CDR1 is MNHNS and CDR2 SASEGT. The CDR3 is 16 amino acids. The CDR3 here is CVSSELSGVRTDTQYF. The CDR3, as DNA: TGTGTCAGCAGTGAATTGAGCGGGGTTCGCACAGATACGCAGTATTTT.

A note on this clonotype: Just one base apart from a much larger clone, this may be a read error. The rearrangement joins TRBV6-1 to TRBJ1-3, with D perhaps matching TRBD1 (5 bases). The CDR3 contains 15 residues. Per the germline V gene, CDR1 is MNHNS and CDR2 is SASEGT. The CDR3 nucleotides read TGTGCCAGCAGTGAAGTAGCAGGGTCAGGAAACATCATATATTTT. Its protein is CASSEVAGSGNIIYF.

Concerning this clonotype: The junction and the germline gene differ at one end; a read error may be behind it. CDR3 sequence reads: CASSSGQGIQPQHF. CDR3 DNA: TGTGCCAGCAGTTCGGGACAGGGCATTCAGCCCCAACATTTT. This rearrangement joins TRBV6-2 or TRBV6-3 to TRBJ1-5; 9 nucleotides agree with TRBD1. The CDR3 is made up of 14 amino acids. Germline V lookup: CDR1 MNHEY, CDR2 SVGEGT.

This clonotype was seen at least ten times. This chain links TRBV6-7 with TRBJ1-5; 10 positions match TRBD1. TRBV6-7 carries the ORF label, with uncertain function. Trimming took 0 bases from V and 3 from J; bases not matched to a gene: 8. The CDR3 runs 18 residues. The CDR3 loop reads CASSYSPRTGGLNQPQHF. CDR3 nucleotide sequence: TGTGCCAGCAGTTACTCGCCGAGGACAGGGGGACTCAATCAGCCCCAGCATTTT.